These T cell receptor beta chains were read from a single sample in a study of cytomegalovirus exposure and HLA in healthy donors. Data came from immunoSEQ multiplex PCR; TCRdb stores just in-frame clones and leaves some out. This sample has 150,000 to 200,000 clones, with roughly 85% found just once. The sequenced sample was PBMCs. The receptor set was obtained from a man aged 35 to 55 in good health and CMV-seropositive. CDR3s include the opening cysteine and the closing phenylalanine or tryptophan. A D gene is named only where the DNA matches it firmly. The size entry is marked missing in some rows and otherwise reads once, few, many or a size class.

J	V	size	D	CDR3	DNA
TRBJ2-7	TRBV6-1	.	TRBD2	CASSEGGGFNYEQYF	TGTGCCAGCAGTGAAGGGGGGGGATTTAACTACGAGCAGTACTTC
TRBJ2-3	TRBV5-4	.	TRBD2	CASSPTGTRSSDTQYF	TGTGCCAGCAGCCCCACCGGGACTAGGAGTTCCGATACGCAGTATTTT
TRBJ2-3	TRBV14	.	TRBD2	CASSLAGGTDTQYF	TGTGCCAGCAGCCTAGCGGGAGGCACAGATACGCAGTATTTT
TRBJ2-7	TRBV6-5	.	.	CASSSGAYEQYF	TGTGCCAGCAGTTCAGGGGCCTACGAGCAGTACTTC
TRBJ1-1	TRBV19	.	.	CASSTRGGNTEAFF	TGTGCCAGTAGTACGCGCGGGGGGAACACTGAAGCTTTCTTT
TRBJ1-2	TRBV2	.	.	CASSETGLRVRGYTF	TGTGCCAGCAGTGAAACGGGCCTCAGGGTGAGAGGCTACACCTTC
TRBJ1-4	TRBV2	.	TRBD1	CASSVTGGLEKLFF	TGTGCCAGCAGTGTGACAGGGGGTCTTGAAAAACTGTTTTTT
TRBJ2-6	TRBV5-6	.	.	CASSLEGSRAGANGLTF	TGTGCCAGCAGCTTGGAAGGCAGCCGAGCTGGGGCCAACGGCCTGACTTTC
TRBJ1-1	TRBV6-1	.	.	CASSYFGQNTEAFF	TGTGCCAGCAGTTATTTTGGGCAGAACACTGAAGCTTTCTTT
TRBJ1-5	TRBV19	few	.	CASSIGGEGNQPQHF	TGTGCCAGTAGTATAGGGGGAGAGGGTAATCAGCCCCAGCATTTT
TRBJ2-5	TRBV5-1	.	.	CASSGLGGAQETQYF	TGCGCCAGCAGCGGATTAGGCGGGGCCCAAGAGACCCAGTACTTC
TRBJ1-4	TRBV7-9	.	.	CASSLHREGEKLFF	TGTGCCAGCAGCCTCCACAGGGAAGGTGAAAAACTGTTTTTT
TRBJ2-7	TRBV9	.	TRBD1	CASSVSGTELEQYF	TGTGCCAGCAGCGTCTCCGGGACAGAACTCGAGCAGTACTTC
TRBJ1-2	TRBV11-3	.	.	CASSLDPDKGGYGYTF	TGTGCCAGCAGCCTTGATCCGGACAAAGGGGGCTATGGCTACACCTTC
TRBJ2-2	TRBV11-2	.	.	CASSLTSSVTGELFF	TGTGCCAGCAGCTTAACTAGCTCGGTCACCGGGGAGCTGTTTTTT
TRBJ1-2	TRBV6-4	.	TRBD1	CASHRGSNYGYTF	TGTGCCAGCCACAGGGGGAGTAACTATGGCTACACCTTC
TRBJ2-1	TRBV18	.	.	CASSQYRDIEQFF	TGTGCCAGCTCACAATACCGGGACATTGAGCAGTTCTTC
TRBJ1-2	TRBV21-1	.	.	CASSRGTVGGYTF	TGTGCCAGCAGCCGCGGGACCGTCGGCGGCTACACCTTC
TRBJ1-3	TRBV23-1	.	TRBD1	CASSHGDSSGNTIYF	TGCGCCAGCAGTCACGGGGACAGCTCTGGAAACACCATATATTTT
TRBJ2-7	TRBV18	.	TRBD1	CASSPPPPGQVHEQYF	TGTGCCAGCTCACCACCTCCTCCGGGACAGGTCCACGAGCAGTACTTC
TRBJ2-7	TRBV7-2	once	TRBD2	CASSSGLATYEQYF	TGTGCCAGCAGCTCGGGACTAGCTACGTACGAGCAGTACTTC
TRBJ1-1	TRBV5-4	.	.	CASSLGQDTEAFF	TGTGCCAGCAGCCTGGGGCAAGACACTGAAGCTTTCTTT
TRBJ2-5	TRBV27	.	TRBD2	CASSSRTSGMRVYVQYF	TGTGCCAGCAGTTCGAGGACTAGCGGGATGAGGGTATACGTGCAGTACTTC
TRBJ2-5	TRBV15	.	TRBD2	CATSGLTSGSGETQYF	TGTGCCACCAGCGGTTTGACTAGCGGGAGCGGGGAGACCCAGTACTTC
TRBJ1-5	TRBV6-1	once	TRBD1	CASSGRTGGEGNQPQHF	TGTGCCAGCAGTGGTAGGACAGGGGGCGAGGGCAATCAGCCCCAGCATTTT
TRBJ1-4	TRBV29-1	.	.	CSVVDLGEKLFF	TGCAGCGTTGTTGACCTCGGGGAAAAACTGTTTTTT
TRBJ2-3	TRBV5-5	few	TRBD1	CASSRDRPSTDTQYF	TGTGCCAGCAGTAGGGACAGACCTAGCACAGATACGCAGTATTTT
TRBJ1-1	TRBV2	.	.	CASSEPPGHLNTEAFF	TGTGCCAGCAGTGAACCACCGGGACACCTGAACACTGAAGCTTTCTTT
TRBJ2-1	TRBV10-3	many	.	CAISDGNEQFF	TGTGCCATCAGTGACGGGAATGAGCAGTTCTTC
TRBJ2-7	TRBV5-6	.	.	CASSPTSPAEYEQYF	TGTGCCAGCAGCCCGACCTCTCCAGCGGAGTACGAGCAGTACTTC
TRBJ1-2	TRBV13	.	.	CASSQGNYGYTF	TGTGCCAGCAGCCAGGGTAACTATGGCTACACCTTC
TRBJ2-6	TRBV6-4	few	.	CASSDNSGANGLTF	TGTGCCAGCAGTGACAACTCTGGGGCCAACGGCCTGACTTTC
TRBJ2-7	TRBV13	.	TRBD2	CASSQGLAGETYEQYF	TGTGCCAGCAGTCAGGGACTAGCGGGAGAAACCTACGAGCAGTACTTC
TRBJ1-1	TRBV6-6	.	.	CASRITAMNTEAFF	TGTGCCAGCAGAATTACAGCTATGAACACTGAAGCTTTCTTT
TRBJ2-7	TRBV5-4	.	TRBD2	CATRGEGLYNYEQYF	TGTGCCACCCGGGGGGAGGGGTTATATAACTACGAGCAGTACTTC
TRBJ2-3	TRBV5-1	.	TRBD2	CASSFFSSGSEDTQYF	TGCGCCAGCAGCTTTTTTTCTAGCGGGAGTGAAGATACGCAGTATTTT
TRBJ2-1	TRBV6-4	.	TRBD2	CAKTSGRYNEQFF	TGTGCCAAGACTAGCGGGAGGTACAATGAGCAGTTCTTC
TRBJ2-1	TRBV5-1	.	.	CASSLGQWNEQFF	TGCGCCAGCAGCCTCGGACAGTGGAATGAGCAGTTCTTC
TRBJ2-3	TRBV29-1	.	TRBD2	CSAEGLAGPTDTQYF	TGCAGCGCAGAGGGACTAGCGGGGCCCACAGATACGCAGTATTTT
TRBJ1-2	TRBV6-5	.	TRBD1	CASSRRDRGHYGYTF	TGTGCCAGCAGCCGCCGGGACAGGGGTCACTATGGCTACACCTTC
TRBJ1-1	TRBV4-2	.	.	CASSQDWGGEAFF	TGTGCCAGCAGCCAAGATTGGGGGGGCGAAGCTTTCTTT
TRBJ2-3	TRBV19	.	TRBD2	CASRERGLAVLGEGTQYF	TGTGCCAGTAGGGAGAGGGGACTAGCGGTTCTAGGGGAAGGTACGCAGTATTTT
TRBJ2-7	TRBV9	.	.	CASSNSLHEQYF	TGTGCCAGCAGCAACTCGTTACACGAGCAGTACTTC
TRBJ1-1	TRBV7-2	.	.	CASSLGQNTEAFF	TGTGCCAGCAGCTTGGGGCAGAACACTGAAGCTTTCTTT
TRBJ2-2	TRBV27	.	.	CASSLFSLTGELFF	TGTGCCAGCAGTTTATTTTCCCTCACCGGGGAGCTGTTTTTT
TRBJ2-7	TRBV11-3	.	TRBD1	CASKDRRHYEQYF	TGTGCCAGCAAGGACAGGAGACACTACGAGCAGTACTTC
TRBJ2-2	TRBV9	.	.	CASSKRQASNTGELFF	TGTGCCAGCAGCAAAAGACAGGCTTCGAACACCGGGGAGCTGTTTTTT
TRBJ2-5	TRBV27	.	TRBD2	CASSGLAGGSQPRETQYF	TGTGCCAGCAGCGGACTAGCGGGAGGATCCCAACCCCGAGAGACCCAGTACTTC
TRBJ2-3	TRBV30	.	.	CAWTSADTQYF	TGTGCCTGGACTAGCGCAGATACGCAGTATTTT
TRBJ1-1	TRBV5-1	.	TRBD1	CASSLTGGSGTEAFF	TGCGCCAGCAGCTTGACAGGGGGTAGCGGGACTGAAGCTTTCTTT
TRBJ2-1	TRBV18	.	.	CASSPDSGINEQFF	TGTGCCAGCTCACCTGACTCCGGGATCAATGAGCAGTTCTTC
TRBJ2-5	TRBV5-5	.	.	CASSGGTAQETQYF	TGTGCCAGCAGCGGGGGGACAGCTCAAGAGACCCAGTACTTC
TRBJ1-2	TRBV9	.	.	CASSVVRGGYTF	TGTGCCAGCAGCGTAGTCAGGGGCGGCTACACCTTC
TRBJ2-7	TRBV6-5	.	TRBD2	CASRTSGSSYEQYF	TGTGCCAGCAGGACTAGCGGGAGTTCCTACGAGCAGTACTTC
TRBJ2-1	TRBV4-1	.	.	CASSPPTGSSYNEQFF	TGCGCCAGCAGCCCTCCTACAGGGAGCTCCTACAATGAGCAGTTCTTC
TRBJ1-2	TRBV19	few	.	CASRINRVGGYTF	TGTGCCAGTAGAATAAACAGGGTAGGGGGCTACACCTTC
TRBJ2-3	TRBV5-1	.	TRBD2	CASSLGLAGGGADTQYF	TGCGCCAGCAGCCTTGGCCTAGCGGGAGGGGGGGCAGATACGCAGTATTTT
TRBJ1-2	TRBV28	.	TRBD1	CASSTGQGDGYTF	TGTGCCAGCAGTACGGGACAGGGCGATGGCTACACCTTC
TRBJ2-2	TRBV7-9	.	TRBD2	CASSLLAGGLNTGELFF	TGTGCCAGCAGCTTACTAGCGGGAGGATTGAACACCGGGGAGCTGTTTTTT